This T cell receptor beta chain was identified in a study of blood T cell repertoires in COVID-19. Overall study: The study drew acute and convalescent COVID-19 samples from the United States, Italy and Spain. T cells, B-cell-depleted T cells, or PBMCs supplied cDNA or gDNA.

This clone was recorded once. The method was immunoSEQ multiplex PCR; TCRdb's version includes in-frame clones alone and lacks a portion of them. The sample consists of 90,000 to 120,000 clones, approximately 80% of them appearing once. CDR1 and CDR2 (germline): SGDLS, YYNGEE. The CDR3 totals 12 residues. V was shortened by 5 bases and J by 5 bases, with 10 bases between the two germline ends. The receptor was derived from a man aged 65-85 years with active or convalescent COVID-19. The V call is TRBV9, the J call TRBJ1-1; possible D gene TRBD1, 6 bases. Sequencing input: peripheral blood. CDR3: CASSGRGTEAFF. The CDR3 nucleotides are TGTGCCAGCAGTGGTAGGGGGACTGAAGCTTTCTTT.